These 9 T cell receptor beta chains originate from one sample sequenced in a study of T-cell memory formation after mild COVID-19. Via MiXCR, TCRdb re-called the 5' RACE reads, giving one row per CDR3 protein. Here the sample spans around 200,000 distinct CDR3 sequences, around 30% being singletons. Sequencing used PBMCs or a T cell subset sorted from them (not recorded which). These receptor sequences come from an adult woman who had mild COVID-19 (a few samples of this study predate the infection). Cell type and time point are not known.

This clonotype showed up just once. The chain is built from TRBV20-1 and TRBJ2-3, with 7 bases fitting TRBD1. This CDR3 is 15 amino acids long. V was clipped by 5 bases and J by 3 bases; unmatched bases: 11. Germline V gene data show CDR1 as DFQATT and CDR2 as SNEGSKA (reference sequence). The CDR3 spells CSAPMTGYGTDTQYF. The CDR3 coding sequence is TGCAGTGCTCCGATGACAGGGTATGGGACAGATACGCAGTATTTT.

In this sample, this clonotype turned up a few times. J is TRBJ2-7 and V is TRBV7-8, with unresolved D. V shed 1 base and J shed 6 bases, with 10 bases lying between them. The CDR3 contains 13 residues. Germline V gene sequence: CDR1 SGHVS, CDR2 FQNEAQ. CDR3 sequence (DNA): TGTGCCAGCAGCTTAGGTTCGGCCCGCGAGCAGTACTTC. Amino acids: CASSLGSAREQYF.

This clonotype was recorded a few times. The chain uses TRBV6-5 and TRBJ2-4; TRBD1 agrees at 9 bases. The ends lost 8 bases at V and 2 bases at J; junction bases unmatched: 10. Germline V gives CDR1 MNHEY, CDR2 SVGAGI. CDR3 length: 16 residues. CDR3 DNA sequence: TGTGCCAGCGCTTCGGACAGGGGAACTCCCAAAAACATTCAGTACTTC. Translated: CASASDRGTPKNIQYF.

J is TRBJ1-2 and V is TRBV6-4; D gene unclear. CDR3 length: 13 residues. Trimming removed 7 bases from V and 5 bases from J, with 14 bases in between. Germline V gene data show CDR1 as MRHNA and CDR2 as SNTAGT. CDR3 region: CASKDPAGYGYTF. The CDR3 DNA reads as TGTGCCAGCAAGGACCCGGCGGGTTATGGCTACACCTTC.

The rearrangement uses TRBV7-9 and TRBJ2-1, with 11 bases that match TRBD2. The CDR3 has 14 amino acids. In germline, CDR1 is SEHNR, CDR2 FQNEAQ (reference sequence). Germline trimming cut 6 bases from V and 8 bases from J; bases unmatched to any gene: 6. The CDR3 spells CASRLAGVSYEQFF. As DNA, the CDR3 is TGTGCCAGCAGACTAGCGGGAGTATCATATGAGCAGTTCTTC.

The chain couples TRBV30 to TRBJ1-1, with D maybe TRBD1 (5 bases). V lost 1 base and J lost 5, with 17 bases in between. CDR1 and CDR2 from the germline V gene are GTSNPN and SVGIG (reference sequence). The CDR3 has 15 residues. The CDR3 loop is CAWSGGAPGWTEAFF. The CDR3, as DNA: TGTGCCTGGAGTGGCGGGGCTCCCGGGTGGACTGAAGCTTTCTTT.

This clonotype has a handful of counts. The rearrangement uses TRBV19 and TRBJ1-1, with D unresolved. CDR1 is LNHDA, CDR2 SQIVND, per germline (reference sequence). V was clipped by 7 bases and J by 2 bases, with 14 bases between them. The CDR3 length is 14 residues. The CDR3 region has the DNA TGTGCCAGTAACCGCGCCGGGAGTAACACTGAAGCTTTCTTT. Its protein is CASNRAGSNTEAFF.

This clonotype has a handful of counts. The chain employs TRBV29-1 and TRBJ2-5; D is perhaps TRBD1 or TRBD2 (6 bases each). This CDR3 comprises 14 residues. Trimming removed 8 bases from V and 4 bases from J, with 20 bases in between. The germline gives CDR1 SQVTM, CDR2 ANQGSEA. For the CDR3, the DNA is TGCAGCTCCCAGCGCCGGGGGCGCCCAGAGACCCAGTACTTC. Translated, it gives CSSQRRGRPETQYF. Full variable domain (outside the CDR3, taken from reference TRBV29-1 and TRBJ2-5): SAVISQKPSRDICQRGTSLTIQCQVDSQVTMMFWYRQQPGQSLTLIATANQGSEATYESGFVIDKFPISRPNLTFSTLTVSNMSPEDSSIYLCSSQRRGRPETQYFGPGTRLLVL.

This clonotype showed up just a few times. The chain recombines TRBV25-1 with TRBJ1-5; D is undetermined. The CDR3 is 16 residues long. Germline CDR1 and CDR2: MGHDK and SYGVNS. V lost 1 base and J lost 0, with 10 bases in between. The CDR3 here is CASSEFGRDSNQPQHF. The CDR3 nucleotides are TGTGCCAGCAGTGAATTTGGGAGGGATAGCAATCAGCCCCAGCATTTT.